This T cell receptor beta chain was obtained from a study of regulatory T cells in long-lasting Graves disease. This CDR3 has 14 amino acids. V shed 8 bases, J shed 5 bases, and the junction held 9 bases outside the gene matches. Arm-PCR with iRepertoire HTBI primers amplified the CDR3 regions for these TCR beta libraries. One entry per CDR3 protein, called by TCRdb with MiXCR from the multiplex PCR reads. Here the sample spans 420,000 or so distinct CDR3 sequences, roughly 17% being singletons. This clonotype was detected ten times or more. Noted time point: newly diagnosed GD, antithyroid drugs for less than 3 months. The TCR library was made from RNA extracted from PBMCs. In addition, the sample was reused for a study of T cells in Graves' hyperthyroidism and ophthalmopathy. From that paper: The hyperthyroidism patients had all been newly diagnosed, and their disease duration was under 2 months. Their ages ranged from 18 to 65 years. First-round RT-PCR targeting the TCR CDR3 was performed with the HTBI primer set.

This sequence originates from a woman aged 18-29 years with Graves disease. The gene calls are TRBV12-3 or TRBV12-4 and TRBJ1-5; TRBD1 agrees at 7 bases. Specimen: peripheral blood mononuclear cells (PBMCs), collected at new diagnosis, from a patient treated with antithyroid drugs. The CDR3 region has the DNA TGTGCCAGCGGCCAAGACAGGGTGGATCAGCCCCAGCATTTT. The encoded protein is CASGQDRVDQPQHF.